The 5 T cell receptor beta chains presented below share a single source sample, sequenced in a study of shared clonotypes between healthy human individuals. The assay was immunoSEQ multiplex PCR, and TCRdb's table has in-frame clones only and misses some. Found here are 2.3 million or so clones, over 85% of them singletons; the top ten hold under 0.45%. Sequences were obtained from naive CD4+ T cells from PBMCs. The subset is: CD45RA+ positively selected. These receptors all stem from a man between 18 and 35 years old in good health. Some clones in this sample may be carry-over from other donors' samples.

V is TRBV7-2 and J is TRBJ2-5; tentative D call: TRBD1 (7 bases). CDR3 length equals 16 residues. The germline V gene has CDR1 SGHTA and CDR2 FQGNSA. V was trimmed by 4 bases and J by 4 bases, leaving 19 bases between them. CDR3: CASSSSGQGGRETQYF. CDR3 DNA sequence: TGTGCCAGCAGCTCCAGCGGGCAGGGGGGACGAGAGACCCAGTACTTC. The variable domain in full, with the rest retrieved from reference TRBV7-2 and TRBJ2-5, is GAGVSQSPSNKVTEKGKDVELRCDPISGHTALYWYRQSLGQGLEFLIYFQGNSAPDKSGLPSDRFSAERTGGSVSTLTIQRTQQEDSAVYLCASSSSGQGGRETQYFGPGTRLLVL.

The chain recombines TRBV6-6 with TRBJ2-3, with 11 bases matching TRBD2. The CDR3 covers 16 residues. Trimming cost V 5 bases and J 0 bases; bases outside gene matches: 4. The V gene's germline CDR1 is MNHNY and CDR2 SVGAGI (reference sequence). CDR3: CASSRGLADSTDTQYF. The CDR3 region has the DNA TGTGCCAGCAGTAGGGGACTAGCGGACAGCACAGATACGCAGTATTTT.

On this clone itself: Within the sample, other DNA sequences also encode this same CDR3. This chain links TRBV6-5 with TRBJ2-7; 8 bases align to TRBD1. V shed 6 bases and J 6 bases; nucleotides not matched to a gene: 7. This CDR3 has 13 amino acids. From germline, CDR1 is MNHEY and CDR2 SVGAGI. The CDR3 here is CASRNGQGSEQYF. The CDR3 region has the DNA TGTGCCAGCAGAAATGGACAGGGCAGCGAGCAGTACTTC.

In DNA form, the CDR3 reads TGTGCCAGCAGCGTAGGAACGTGGGAGAACACTGAAGCTTTCTTT. Translation: CASSVGTWENTEAFF. The rearrangement uses TRBV9 and TRBJ1-1; D is ambiguous. The CDR3 covers 15 residues. Germline V gene sequence: CDR1 SGDLS, CDR2 YYNGEE. V lost 0 bases, J lost 1 base, and 10 bases lay in between.

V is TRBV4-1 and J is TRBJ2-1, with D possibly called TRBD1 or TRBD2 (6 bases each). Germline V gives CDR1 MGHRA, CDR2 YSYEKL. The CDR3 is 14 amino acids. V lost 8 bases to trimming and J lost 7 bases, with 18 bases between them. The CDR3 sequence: CASWWGATRNEQFF. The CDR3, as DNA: TGCGCCAGCTGGTGGGGGGCAACGAGGAATGAGCAGTTCTTC.